This TCR beta chain was sequenced in a study of blood T cell repertoires in COVID-19. Background on the study: The United States, Italy and Spain were the sources of the acute and convalescent COVID-19 samples. Nucleic acid was either cDNA or gDNA, and it came from T cells, B-cell-depleted T cells, or PBMCs.

In the original analysis: Reference gene primer amplification gave estimated nucleated cell counts. Produced via immunoSEQ multiplex PCR; TCRdb's table is partial and in-frame only. Clone size and V and J calls were adopted from that table, with D and trimming inferred from the DNA. This table has some 150,000 clones, 87% appearing once. V shed 6 bases and J 1 base; nucleotides not matched to a gene: 8. This CDR3 has 15 amino acids. Germline loops: CDR1 MNHEY, CDR2 SVGAGI. This clone appeared a single time. The TCR comes from a woman between 50 and 59 years old with acute or convalescent COVID-19. What was sequenced was peripheral blood. The rearrangement links TRBV6-5 to TRBJ1-2; 7 nucleotides line up with TRBD1. This CDR3 reads CASRGTAESNYGYTF. CDR3 bases: TGTGCCAGCAGGGGGACAGCAGAAAGTAACTATGGCTACACCTTC.